These 29 T cell receptor beta chains came from one sample sequenced in a study of identical twins. MiXCR, run by TCRdb on the 5' RACE reads, gives a single entry per CDR3 protein. The table includes roughly 700,000 distinct CDR3 sequences, less than 10% detected once. The sample was also reused in another study, on yellow fever vaccine responses in identical twins.

Material for sequencing was PBMCs. All receptors come from a woman aged 18-29 years in good health.

The chain combines TRBV25-1 with TRBJ2-1; 9 positions match TRBD2. CDR3 length equals 16 residues. The germline CDR1 and CDR2 sequences are MGHDK and SYGVNS. J gave up 2 bases and V 4 bases, and 6 bases lay outside the gene matches. CDR3: CASSVASGIAYNEQFF. The CDR3 bases are TGTGCCAGCAGTGTAGCTAGCGGGATAGCCTACAATGAGCAGTTCTTC.

This clonotype was observed at least ten times. The chain uses TRBV7-9 and TRBJ2-3, with D uncertain. Deletions cut 5 bases from V and 1 base from J, with 13 bases between. Germline values: CDR1 SEHNR, CDR2 FQNEAQ (reference sequence). The CDR3 loop spans 15 amino acids. The CDR3: CASSARRRGTDTQYF. In DNA form, the CDR3 reads TGTGCCAGCAGCGCCAGGAGACGAGGCACAGATACGCAGTATTTT. Complete variable domain (other parts from reference TRBV7-9 and TRBJ2-3): DTGVSQNPRHKITKRGQNVTFRCDPISEHNRLYWYRQTLGQGPEFLTYFQNEAQLEKSRLLSDRFSAERPKGSFSTLEIQRTEQGDSAMYLCASSARRRGTDTQYFGPGTRLTVL.

This clonotype has ten or more counts. This chain links TRBV7-9 with TRBJ2-1, with 8 nucleotides matching TRBD2. This CDR3 spans 13 amino acids. Germline CDR1 is SEHNR and CDR2 is FQNEAQ (reference sequence). The V segment lost 5 bases and the J segment 10 bases; nucleotides outside the gene matches: 7. CDR3 in amino acids: CASSLRGGGEQFF. DNA of the CDR3: TGTGCCAGCAGCCTACGGGGGGGCGGGGAGCAGTTCTTC.

This clonotype was picked up a small number of times. J is TRBJ1-5 and V is TRBV20-1; D uncertain. The CDR3 has 16 amino acids. Germline V gives CDR1 DFQATT, CDR2 SNEGSKA (reference sequence). The V and J ends lost 3 bases and 2 bases respectively, with 17 bases between them. DNA for the CDR3: TGCAGTGCTAGCAGTGGTAGAACCGGGGGCAATCAGCCCCAGCATTTT. Its protein is CSASSGRTGGNQPQHF.

This chain links TRBV20-1 with TRBJ2-2; the match to TRBD2 covers 8 bases. The CDR3 is made up of 14 amino acids. V lost 0 bases and J lost 6; bases outside the gene matches: 3. CDR1 is DFQATT and CDR2 is SNEGSKA in the germline V gene (reference sequence). This CDR3 is CSARDGRAPGELFF. The CDR3 DNA follows: TGCAGTGCTAGAGACGGGAGGGCCCCCGGGGAGCTGTTTTTT.

There are a few counts of this clonotype. The chain is built from TRBV2 and TRBJ2-3; 10 bases match TRBD2. The germline gives CDR1 SNHLY, CDR2 FYNNEI. The V and J ends lost 6 bases and 0 bases, in that order; junction bases with no gene match: 3. The CDR3 contains 15 residues. This CDR3 reads CASRGLAISTDTQYF. CDR3 nucleotide sequence: TGTGCCAGCAGGGGACTAGCGATTAGCACAGATACGCAGTATTTT.

V is TRBV12-3 or TRBV12-4 and J is TRBJ2-2; TRBD1 agrees at 9 bases. V shed 7 bases and J 3 bases; nucleotides not matched to a gene: 6. The length of the CDR3 is 15 residues. The CDR3 protein is CASTGDRGYTGELFF. The CDR3 DNA reads as TGTGCCAGCACCGGCGACAGGGGGTACACCGGGGAGCTGTTTTTT.

V and J are TRBV29-1 and TRBJ2-3; 14 bases are shared with TRBD2. CDR1 and CDR2 from the germline V gene are SQVTM and ANQGSEA. V trimming: 6 bases; J trimming: 4 bases; junction bases outside the gene matches: 18. The CDR3 has 19 amino acids. The CDR3 sequence is CSVPPGRRGTSGSSDTQYF. The CDR3 region has the DNA TGCAGCGTCCCCCCGGGCCGCCGAGGGACTAGCGGGAGTTCAGATACGCAGTATTTT.

In its sample, this clonotype was seen many times. This chain joins TRBV28 and TRBJ2-7; D is unclear. The CDR3 has 13 amino acids. CDR1 and CDR2 from the germline V gene are MDHEN and SYDVKM. Between the trimmed V and J ends, which lost 6 bases and 3 bases, there was a span of 12 bases. CDR3 amino acids: CASSPRVNYEQYF. The DNA for the CDR3 is TGTGCCAGCAGCCCCAGAGTAAACTACGAGCAGTACTTC.

This clonotype was counted a few times. V usage is TRBV20-1 and J usage is TRBJ2-5; 8 positions agree with TRBD2. The CDR3 covers 14 residues. In germline, CDR1 is DFQATT, CDR2 SNEGSKA (reference sequence). J was trimmed by 5 bases and V by 3 bases; bases with no gene match: 8. The CDR3 DNA follows: TGCAGTGCTAGCGGGCTAGCGGGCGGGGAGACCCAGTACTTC. Its protein is CSASGLAGGETQYF.

The chain joins TRBV14 to TRBJ1-1; no reliable D call. Germline CDR1 reads SGHDN; CDR2 reads FVKESK. The CDR3 is 12 residues long. Trimming pared 3 bases from V and 7 bases from J, leaving 9 bases between. In DNA form, the CDR3 reads TGTGCCAGCAGCCAGGGGAGGGTTGAAGCTTTCTTT. Its protein product is CASSQGRVEAFF.

The CDR3 loop reads CSATIPNTGELFF. DNA for the CDR3: TGCAGTGCTACAATCCCGAACACCGGGGAGCTGTTTTTT. J is TRBJ2-2 and V is TRBV20-1; D is unresolved. Germline assignment: CDR1 DFQATT and CDR2 SNEGSKA (reference sequence). V lost 4 bases, J lost 0 bases, and 6 bases lay in between. The CDR3 is 13 residues long.

This clonotype was seen repeatedly, ten times or more. This sequence joins TRBV11-2 and TRBJ2-2, with 7 bases identical to TRBD2. This CDR3 is built from 18 residues. V lost 3 bases to trimming and J lost 0 bases; unmatched junction nucleotides: 10. CDR1 and CDR2 from the germline V gene are SGHAT and FQNNGV. The CDR3 DNA reads as TGTGCCAGCAGCTTTAAGCCCAGACTAGCAGCGAACACCGGGGAGCTGTTTTTT. This codes for CASSFKPRLAANTGELFF. Combining the CDR3 with reference TRBV11-2 and TRBJ2-2 gives the whole variable domain EAGVAQSPRYKIIEKRQSVAFWCNPISGHATLYWYQQILGQGPKLLIQFQNNGVVDDSQLPKDRFSAERLKGVDSTLKIQPAKLEDSAVYLCASSFKPRLAANTGELFFGEGSRLTVL.

The chain has TRBV5-1 and TRBJ2-7, with TRBD1 matching over 7 bases. Germline CDR1 is SGHRS and CDR2 is YFSETQ. Losses at the gene ends were 4 bases for V and 1 base for J; bases not matched to a gene: 11. CDR3 size: 16 residues. The CDR3 bases are TGCGCCAGCAGCCCCCCCGACAGGGTGAGGTCCTACGAGCAGTACTTC. Its translation is CASSPPDRVRSYEQYF.

This clonotype was recorded a few times. The gene calls are TRBV6-1 and TRBJ2-1; 7 bases line up with TRBD2. V shed 5 bases and J 4 bases; nucleotides not matched to a gene: 11. The CDR3 contains 16 residues. Germline-derived CDR1 and CDR2 are MNHNS and SASEGT. The CDR3: CASSPRDGRAYNEQFF. The DNA of the CDR3 is TGTGCCAGCAGTCCCCGGGATGGGAGGGCATACAATGAGCAGTTCTTC.

This clonotype was detected only a few times. CDR3 nucleotide sequence: TGTGCCAGCAGCTTAGATCTGCCCCCGACTCCCAATGAGCAGTTCTTC. It encodes CASSLDLPPTPNEQFF. The chain recombines TRBV7-9 with TRBJ2-1, with unresolved D. Germline-derived CDR1 and CDR2 are SEHNR and FQNEAQ (reference sequence). Trimming removed 1 base from V and 6 bases from J, with 16 bases in between. This CDR3 is 16 amino acids long. Variable domain in full (rest from reference TRBV7-9 and TRBJ2-1): DTGVSQNPRHKITKRGQNVTFRCDPISEHNRLYWYRQTLGQGPEFLTYFQNEAQLEKSRLLSDRFSAERPKGSFSTLEIQRTEQGDSAMYLCASSLDLPPTPNEQFFGPGTRLTVL.

The chain joins TRBV20-1 to TRBJ2-5; the match to TRBD1 covers 7 bases. After removal of 5 bases from V and 0 bases from J, the junction contained 3 bases not matched to a gene. The CDR3 totals 13 residues. Germline assignment: CDR1 DFQATT and CDR2 SNEGSKA (reference sequence). The DNA for the CDR3 is TGCAGTGCTCTGGACAGGTACCAAGAGACCCAGTACTTC. It is translated as CSALDRYQETQYF.

This clonotype was seen a handful of times. This chain uses TRBV30 with TRBJ2-7, with 9 bases fitting TRBD1. Unmatched junction bases numbered 10, after V lost 5 bases and J lost 2 bases. CDR1 is GTSNPN and CDR2 is SVGIG in the germline V gene (reference sequence). CDR3 length equals 15 residues. The CDR3 DNA sequence: TGTGCCTGGGACCAAGGACAGGGGTTGGCCTACGAGCAGTACTTC. Encoded protein: CAWDQGQGLAYEQYF.

The chain carries TRBV14 and TRBJ2-3; no clear D gene. The CDR3 extends over 13 amino acids. Germline loops: CDR1 SGHDN, CDR2 FVKESK. Trimming took 4 bases from V and 9 from J, leaving 14 bases between them. The CDR3 sequence is CASSPYLRSTQYF. The CDR3 DNA is TGTGCCAGCAGCCCCTACCTTCGGTCAACGCAGTATTTT.

This clonotype was seen a few times. V usage is TRBV5-6 and J usage is TRBJ2-1; D is unresolved. The CDR3 contains 13 residues. Germline lookup yields CDR1 SGHDT and CDR2 YYEEEE. V lost 2 bases, J lost 6 bases, and 9 bases lay in between. CDR3 in amino acids: CASSLSATNEQFF. DNA for the CDR3: TGTGCCAGCAGCTTATCAGCTACCAATGAGCAGTTCTTC.

This clonotype was detected only a few times. The V and J genes are TRBV6-2 or TRBV6-3 and TRBJ2-7; 10 bases are a match to TRBD2. The CDR3 contains 14 residues. CDR1 is MNHEY, CDR2 SVGEGT, per germline. V was pared by 2 bases and J by 6 bases, with 4 bases of the junction left unmatched. Here the CDR3 DNA reads TGTGCCAGCAGTTACCTTGCTAGCGGGAGCGAGCAGTACTTC. Translating it yields CASSYLASGSEQYF.

This clonotype was detected many times. The rearrangement joins TRBV6-2 or TRBV6-3 to TRBJ2-3, with 10 positions matching TRBD2. The germline V gene has CDR1 MNHEY and CDR2 SVGEGT. The trim removed 4 bases at V and 2 bases at J, leaving 15 bases unmatched. The CDR3 covers 19 residues. The CDR3 protein is CASSFGRLAGVDPTDTQYF. The CDR3 DNA reads TGTGCCAGCAGTTTCGGACGGCTAGCGGGAGTAGACCCCACAGATACGCAGTATTTT.

This clonotype was seen repeatedly, ten times or more. The chain joins TRBV11-2 to TRBJ2-3, with D possibly being TRBD2 (5 bases). CDR1 and CDR2 from the germline V gene are SGHAT and FQNNGV. The CDR3 extends over 12 amino acids. V lost 7 bases to trimming and J lost 8 bases, with 13 bases between them. The CDR3 protein is CASISQGSTQYF. CDR3 nucleotides: TGTGCCAGCATCTCCCAAGGGAGTACGCAGTATTTT.

The table lists this clonotype with a few counts. The rearrangement uses TRBV7-2 and TRBJ2-7, with D possibly matching TRBD2 (5 bases). Germline V gene lookup returns CDR1 SGHTA and CDR2 FQGNSA. Trimming took off 2 bases at V and 5 bases at J, with 19 bases between the two ends. The CDR3 length is 16 residues. The DNA of the CDR3 is TGTGCCAGCAGCTTAAATCGTAGAGGGCTGGAAAACGAGCAGTACTTC. It encodes CASSLNRRGLENEQYF. The entire variable domain, with the rest obtained from reference TRBV7-2 and TRBJ2-7, is as follows: GAGVSQSPSNKVTEKGKDVELRCDPISGHTALYWYRQSLGQGLEFLIYFQGNSAPDKSGLPSDRFSAERTGGSVSTLTIQRTQQEDSAVYLCASSLNRRGLENEQYFGPGTRLTVT.

This clonotype showed up just a few times. V usage is TRBV20-1 and J usage is TRBJ2-3; D not resolved. The CDR3 is 12 residues long. The germline gives CDR1 DFQATT, CDR2 SNEGSKA (reference sequence). The V end was cut by 3 bases, the J end by 4 bases, with 8 bases between. CDR3 amino acids: CSASYGADTQYF. CDR3 nucleotide sequence: TGCAGTGCTAGTTACGGAGCAGATACGCAGTATTTT.

Only a few counts were recorded for this clonotype. The rearrangement uses TRBV11-2 and TRBJ2-7, with TRBD2 matching over 13 bases. V lost 1 base, J lost 7 bases, and 7 bases stayed unmatched. This CDR3 is 16 amino acids long. The germline CDR1 and CDR2 sequences are SGHAT and FQNNGV. CDR3 region: CASSLGQLAGGFEQYF. DNA of the CDR3: TGTGCCAGCAGCTTAGGTCAACTAGCGGGAGGGTTTGAGCAGTACTTC.

This clonotype was picked up a small number of times. The chain combines TRBV7-8 with TRBJ1-6; D is undetermined. V dropped 4 bases and J dropped 6 bases, with 13 bases sitting between them. This CDR3 spans 15 amino acids. The germline gives CDR1 SGHVS, CDR2 FQNEAQ. DNA of the CDR3: TGTGCCAGCAGCTCTCCCGGCGGGATTAATTCACCCCTCCACTTT. This encodes CASSSPGGINSPLHF.

Many counts were recorded for this clonotype. This rearrangement joins TRBV13 to TRBJ2-5; D uncertain. Trimming cost V 0 bases and J 1 base, with 12 bases left between them. CDR1 is PRHDT and CDR2 is FYEKMQ in the germline V gene (reference sequence). CDR3 length equals 16 residues. CDR3: CASSLGDSGIQETQYF. The CDR3 nucleotides are TGTGCCAGCAGCTTAGGCGATTCAGGAATCCAAGAGACCCAGTACTTC.

This clonotype was counted a few times. V gene TRBV20-1 combines with J gene TRBJ2-1; no clear D gene. Germline V gene data show CDR1 as DFQATT and CDR2 as SNEGSKA (reference sequence). V was trimmed by 1 base and J by 1 base, leaving 14 bases between them. This CDR3 contains 16 residues. The CDR3 sequence is CSARARVARSYNEQFF. In DNA, the CDR3 is TGCAGTGCTAGAGCTCGGGTAGCTAGATCCTACAATGAGCAGTTCTTC.